This T cell receptor beta chain is from a study of OX40 agonist ivuxolimab in advanced cancers. Study overall: The dose-escalation cohort was around 83% male, with a mean age of 60 years, ranging about 20 to 85.

This table comes from immunoSEQ multiplex PCR, and its TCRdb copy is limited to in-frame clones, with some not included. Of about 59,000 clones listed, around 87% are singletons. The CDR3 extends over 16 amino acids. The receptor comes from an adult with an advanced solid tumor such as melanoma, head and neck, liver or kidney cancer. The gene calls are TRBV12-2 and TRBJ2-1. TRBV12-2 represents a pseudogene. The material sequenced was CD4+ or CD8+ T cells sorted from blood, taken in a trial of the OX40 agonist ivuxolimab. The chain's CDR3 is CASRPGADSSYNEQFF. DNA of the CDR3: TGTGCAAGTCGCCCCGGGGCGGATAGCTCCTACAATGAGCAGTTCTTC.